These T cell receptor beta chains were read from a single sample in a study of identical twins. TCRdb re-called the 5' RACE reads through MiXCR, storing one row per CDR3 protein. The top ten hold over 8% of the sample, which has about 240,000 distinct CDR3 sequences, about 10% seen once. The sequenced sample was memory T cells sorted from blood. The source of these receptors is a man aged 50 to 60 in good health. Each CDR3 is given without its conserved first and last residue. The D gene is left open where the match is weak. The listing skips clone size in some rows; elsewhere it reads once, few, many or a size class.

CDR3 length,clone size,J gene,V gene,D gene,CDR3 protein
12,many,TRBJ2-2,TRBV29-1,TRBD1,SVLRDRNTGELF
10,many,TRBJ2-3,TRBV6-5,NA,ASGLYSGTQY
10,NA,TRBJ2-5,TRBV6-2/TRBV6-3,NA,ATGLPQETQY
12,NA,TRBJ2-1,TRBV30,NA,AWTVGHLRSEQF
11,many,TRBJ2-2,TRBV29-1,NA,SVGRQTTGELF
14,many,TRBJ2-7,TRBV28,TRBD1,ASSALRYRGSYEQY
12,many,TRBJ1-1,TRBV4-3,NA,ASSPLLMNTEAF
14,many,TRBJ2-1,TRBV12-3/TRBV12-4,NA,ASSQGVLSSYNEQF
12,many,TRBJ2-5,TRBV5-6,NA,ASSLIVTQETQY
17,many,TRBJ1-5,TRBV6-4,NA,ASSHGTTYGEVNNQPQH
11,few,TRBJ2-7,TRBV6-1,NA,ASSDRPIYEQY
12,many,TRBJ2-1,TRBV14,NA,ASSQDPSLNEQF
15,few,TRBJ1-3,TRBV18,TRBD1,ASSPRDRPSSGNTIY
13,NA,TRBJ2-1,TRBV20-1,NA,SARVRQLSYNEQF
15,NA,TRBJ1-3,TRBV28,NA,ASNHGLTGVSGNTIY
13,many,TRBJ2-1,TRBV19,TRBD1,ASSSSQGAWDEQF
12,NA,TRBJ1-1,TRBV20-1,NA,SARKGSVNTEAF
10,many,TRBJ1-5,TRBV20-1,NA,SARDGDQPQH
9,NA,TRBJ2-1,TRBV20-1,TRBD1,SATGGYEQF
13,NA,TRBJ2-1,TRBV7-2,NA,ASSSSGTRYNEQF
17,few,TRBJ2-2,TRBV30,NA,AWSGGSQGRLSNTGELF
14,NA,TRBJ1-2,TRBV7-2,NA,ASSLVPRGTSYGYT
11,NA,TRBJ2-7,TRBV7-2,NA,ASSLSGAHEQY